This TCR beta chain was observed in a study of cytomegalovirus exposure and HLA in healthy donors. Study-wide background: The approximately 120 validation repertoires and the 666 first-cohort repertoires shared a platform, a later analysis reported. Study-wide points: Associated with cytomegalovirus, according to the listing, were 150 to 200 TCR beta chains. Some public TCRs appeared in many individuals, while most sequences were rare. In the 120 validation repertoires, about 94% of cluster scores exceeded 0, per a later analysis.

The V end lost 5 bases, the J end lost 1 base, and 12 bases lay between the germline ends. The CDR3 is 14 amino acids. Germline V gives CDR1 PRHDT, CDR2 FYEKMQ (reference sequence). Assay: immunoSEQ multiplex PCR; the TCRdb copy retains only in-frame clones and omits some. Counted here are about 38,000 clones, around 93% occurring once; the ten biggest clones make up around 3.4%. About this clone itself: Its specificity is unknown.

This TCR was sampled from a young man in good health and CMV-seronegative. The source material was PBMCs. The J gene is TRBJ2-7, the V gene TRBV13; no firm D call. This CDR3 reads CASSGGYGSYEQYF. CDR3 coding DNA: TGTGCCAGCAGCGGCGGTTATGGGTCCTACGAGCAGTACTTC.